One and the same sample provided the 22 T cell receptor beta chains below, sequenced in a study of cytomegalovirus exposure and HLA in healthy donors. Vbeta (60) and Jbeta (13) primers were used in the PCR. Libraries were prepared by immunoSEQ multiplex PCR; TCRdb keeps only in-frame clonotypes and omits some of them. The profile shows about 230,000 clones, 80% to 90% of them singletons. The sequencing sample was made of PBMCs. The receptors originated from a woman younger than 35 in good health and CMV-seronegative.

This clone occurred a few times. The V gene is TRBV30, the J gene TRBJ1-5; D not resolved. This CDR3 has 13 amino acids. The germline V gene has CDR1 GTSNPN and CDR2 SVGIG (reference sequence). Trimming cost V 5 bases and J 2 bases, with 10 bases left between them. This CDR3 reads CAWAITGNQPQHF. In DNA form, the CDR3 reads TGTGCCTGGGCAATCACGGGCAATCAGCCCCAGCATTTT.

Only a few counts were recorded for this clone. The V call is TRBV18, the J call TRBJ1-2; 9 nucleotides align to TRBD1. Losses at the gene ends were 3 bases for V and 3 bases for J; bases not matched to a gene: 2. CDR1 and CDR2 (germline): KGHSH, LQKENI. The CDR3 length is 14 residues. The CDR3 nucleotides read TGTGCCAGCTCACCTGGACAGGGGTACTATGGCTACACCTTC. This codes for CASSPGQGYYGYTF.

V is TRBV5-1 and J is TRBJ1-2; maybe TRBD1 (6 bases). The ends were cut back, 4 bases at V and 8 bases at J, with 12 bases in the middle. The CDR3 runs to 12 residues. CDR1 and CDR2 (germline): SGHRS, YFSETQ. CDR3 in amino acids: CASSPQGKGYTF. DNA for the CDR3: TGCGCCAGCAGCCCACAGGGAAAGGGCTACACCTTC. The whole variable domain, filled in from reference TRBV5-1 and TRBJ1-2, reads KAGVTQTPRYLIKTRGQQVTLSCSPISGHRSVSWYQQTPGQGLQFLFEYFSETQRNKGNFPGRFSGRQFSNSRSEMNVSTLELGDSALYLCASSPQGKGYTFGSGTRLTVV.

V is TRBV4-1 and J is TRBJ2-1, with D perhaps matching TRBD2 (6 bases). The CDR3 is made up of 16 amino acids. The germline V gene encodes CDR1 MGHRA and CDR2 YSYEKL. Trimming pared 2 bases from V and 4 bases from J, leaving 15 bases between. CDR3 in amino acids: CASSQPGTAAYNEQFF. For the CDR3, the DNA is TGCGCCAGCAGCCAACCAGGGACTGCCGCTTACAATGAGCAGTTCTTC.

The rearrangement uses TRBV11-2 and TRBJ1-1; D is undetermined. V was clipped by 2 bases and J by 8 bases, with 15 bases between them. The germline V gene encodes CDR1 SGHAT and CDR2 FQNNGV. The CDR3 runs to 14 residues. The CDR3 is CASSLYAGASEAFF. The CDR3 bases are TGTGCCAGCAGCTTATATGCGGGCGCCTCAGAAGCTTTCTTT.

This sequence joins TRBV7-8 and TRBJ1-2, with D possibly matching TRBD1 (5 bases). This CDR3 spans 15 amino acids. V dropped 2 bases and J dropped 4 bases, with 14 bases sitting between them. CDR1 and CDR2 from the germline V gene are SGHVS and FQNEAQ. CDR3 DNA sequence: TGTGCCAGCAGCTTAAATCGAGGGGAGGGCTATGGCTACACCTTC. It encodes CASSLNRGEGYGYTF. Full variable domain (rest looked up from reference TRBV7-8 and TRBJ1-2): GAGVSQSPRYKVAKRGQDVALRCDPISGHVSLFWYQQALGQGPEFLTYFQNEAQLDKSGLPSDRFFAERPEGSVSTLKIQRTQQEDSAVYLCASSLNRGEGYGYTFGSGTRLTVV.

The J gene is TRBJ2-7, the V gene TRBV6-6; TRBD1 aligns across 7 bases. V dropped 4 bases and J dropped 2; count of bases not matched to a gene: 11. The CDR3 is 16 amino acids. The germline CDR1 and CDR2 sequences are MNHNY and SVGAGI (reference sequence). Here the CDR3 DNA reads TGTGCCAGCAGTTCCACGACAGGGCCATTTACCTACGAGCAGTACTTC. Amino acid sequence: CASSSTTGPFTYEQYF.

The chain carries TRBV5-1 and TRBJ2-1; TRBD1 matches at 7 bases. Losses at the gene ends were 2 bases for V and 7 bases for J; bases not matched to a gene: 6. CDR3 length: 14 amino acids. From germline, CDR1 is SGHRS and CDR2 YFSETQ. The CDR3 sequence: CASSLTGVWNEQFF. CDR3 bases: TGCGCCAGCAGCTTAACAGGGGTGTGGAATGAGCAGTTCTTC.

The chain combines TRBV7-9 with TRBJ2-1; D possibly corresponds to TRBD2 (6 bases). This CDR3 region has 16 residues. Germline V gene data show CDR1 as SEHNR and CDR2 as FQNEAQ (reference sequence). Trimming removed 0 bases at V and 0 bases at J, with 9 bases between. This CDR3 is CASSLAASDSYNEQFF. CDR3 bases: TGTGCCAGCAGCTTAGCCGCTAGCGACTCCTACAATGAGCAGTTCTTC.

The chain has TRBV6-5 and TRBJ2-7; 9 nucleotides line up with TRBD2. In germline, CDR1 is MNHEY, CDR2 SVGAGI. The ends lost 2 bases at V and 2 bases at J; junction bases unmatched: 1. The CDR3 extends over 14 amino acids. The CDR3 loop is CASSYQREAYEQYF. The CDR3, as DNA: TGTGCCAGCAGTTACCAGCGGGAGGCCTACGAGCAGTACTTC.

V gene TRBV5-4 combines with J gene TRBJ2-7; a possible D gene is TRBD2 (7 bases). The germline CDR1 and CDR2 sequences are SGHNT and YYREEE (reference sequence). V was pared by 4 bases and J by 7 bases, with 24 bases between. The CDR3 is 16 amino acids. The CDR3 loop reads CASSGGARTSSEEQYF. DNA for the CDR3: TGTGCCAGCAGCGGGGGGGCAAGGACTAGTTCTGAAGAGCAGTACTTC. Full variable domain (outside the CDR3, taken from reference TRBV5-4 and TRBJ2-7): ETGVTQSPTHLIKTRGQQVTLRCSSQSGHNTVSWYQQALGQGPQFIFQYYREEENGRGNFPPRFSGLQFPNYSSELNVNALELDDSALYLCASSGGARTSSEEQYFGPGTRLTVT.

This clone is a singleton in its sample. The chain carries TRBV7-9 and TRBJ1-5; TRBD1 matches at 9 bases. Germline V CDR1 and CDR2: SEHNR, FQNEAQ (reference sequence). The CDR3 contains 18 residues. Unmatched junction bases numbered 18, after V lost 5 bases and J lost 7 bases. CDR3 nucleotides: TGTGCCAGCAGCCTAGGGTCATTGGTTGGGACAGGGAACCAGCCCCAGCATTTT. Its translation: CASSLGSLVGTGNQPQHF.

V is TRBV6-1 and J is TRBJ1-1, with D perhaps matching TRBD1 (6 bases). V lost 8 bases and J 6 bases, leaving 16 bases between the germline ends. The CDR3 totals 13 residues. CDR1 and CDR2 from the germline V gene are MNHNS and SASEGT. DNA of the CDR3: TGTGCCAGCCTGTTTCGACAGGTCGCTGAAGCTTTCTTT. It yields the protein CASLFRQVAEAFF.

V gene TRBV2 combines with J gene TRBJ1-4; tentative D call: TRBD1 (5 bases). This CDR3 comprises 14 residues. Trimming took off 6 bases at V and 2 bases at J, with 10 bases between the two ends. Germline V gene sequence: CDR1 SNHLY, CDR2 FYNNEI. This CDR3 reads CASRGGETNEKLFF. The CDR3 DNA sequence: TGTGCCAGCAGGGGGGGAGAGACTAATGAAAAACTGTTTTTT.

A note on this clone: Other DNA sequences in this specimen translate into the identical CDR3. The CDR3 sequence: CSAQGLDGYTF. CDR3 bases: TGCAGTGCACAGGGTCTTGATGGCTACACCTTC. The J gene is TRBJ1-2, the V gene TRBV20-1; D is perhaps TRBD1 (6 bases). CDR1 and CDR2 (germline): DFQATT, SNEGSKA (reference sequence). The V end was cut by 6 bases, the J end by 6 bases, with 11 bases between. The CDR3 runs to 11 residues.

The chain combines TRBV13 with TRBJ2-5, with TRBD2 identical over 13 bases. After removal of 5 bases from V and 5 bases from J, the junction contained 11 bases not matched to a gene. Germline CDR1 reads PRHDT; CDR2 reads FYEKMQ (reference sequence). CDR3 length: 17 residues. The CDR3 DNA reads as TGTGCCAGCAGCATCGGACTAGCGGGAGAGACGATGGAGACCCAGTACTTC. This encodes CASSIGLAGETMETQYF.

This clone was recorded once. The J gene is TRBJ1-2, the V gene TRBV6-1, with D possibly TRBD1 on 6 matching bases. Trimming stripped 6 bases from V and 4 bases from J, with 15 bases between. The length of the CDR3 is 14 residues. Germline V gene sequence: CDR1 MNHNS, CDR2 SASEGT. Written as DNA, the CDR3 is TGTGCCAGCAGAGACAACAGGGTTACCTATGGCTACACCTTC. Protein sequence: CASRDNRVTYGYTF.

Concerning this clone: Germline is not matched at one junction end, which may reflect a read error. The gene calls are TRBV7-9 and TRBJ2-3; D call uncertain. Per the germline V gene, CDR1 is SEHNR and CDR2 is FQNEAQ (reference sequence). The CDR3 runs to 11 residues. CDR3 DNA sequence: TGTTCCAGCAGCCTCACAGATACGCAGTATTTT. It codes for CSSSLTDTQYF. Full variable domain (remainder filled in from reference TRBV7-9 and TRBJ2-3): DTGVSQNPRHKITKRGQNVTFRCDPISEHNRLYWYRQTLGQGPEFLTYFQNEAQLEKSRLLSDRFSAERPKGSFSTLEIQRTEQGDSAMYLCSSSLTDTQYFGPGTRLTVL.

The table lists this clone with a count of one. V gene TRBV7-6 combines with J gene TRBJ1-1; tentatively, D is TRBD1 (6 bases). Trimming removed 1 base from V and 3 bases from J, with 18 bases in between. Germline loops: CDR1 SGHVS, CDR2 FNYEAQ. The CDR3 has 17 residues. As DNA, the CDR3 is TGTGCCAGCAGCTTAGACGACAGAAGGCAGGGGCACACTGAAGCTTTCTTT. Residues: CASSLDDRRQGHTEAFF. Variable domain in full (rest from reference TRBV7-6 and TRBJ1-1): GAGVSQSPRYKVTKRGQDVALRCDPISGHVSLYWYRQALGQGPEFLTYFNYEAQQDKSGLPNDRFSAERPEGSISTLTIQRTEQRDSAMYRCASSLDDRRQGHTEAFFGQGTRLTVV.

By share, this clone ranks as medium-sized (0.01 to 0.1%). The rearrangement uses TRBV25-1 and TRBJ1-2; D unclear. V was clipped by 7 bases and J by 7 bases, with 10 bases between them. Germline CDR1 is MGHDK and CDR2 is SYGVNS. The CDR3 covers 11 residues. As DNA, the CDR3 is TGTGCCAGCACCTCGTTCGGTGGCTACACCTTC. It translates to CASTSFGGYTF.

The chain links TRBV5-6 to TRBJ1-3; TRBD1 aligns across 7 bases. The CDR3 runs 16 residues. After removal of 2 bases from V and 2 bases from J, the junction contained 7 bases not matched to a gene. The germline V gene encodes CDR1 SGHDT and CDR2 YYEEEE. The CDR3: CASSFSGQATGNTIYF. CDR3 sequence (DNA): TGTGCCAGCAGCTTCTCCGGACAGGCCACTGGAAACACCATATATTTT.

This chain connects TRBV4-2 to TRBJ1-4; no clear D. V lost 0 bases to trimming and J lost 5 bases, with 13 bases between them. Germline CDR1 is LGHNA and CDR2 is YNFKEQ. This CDR3 region has 16 residues. In nucleotides, the CDR3 is TGTGCCAGCAGCCAAGATCGGCCAGGAAGAAATGAAAAACTGTTTTTT. Translating it yields CASSQDRPGRNEKLFF.